These 24 T cell receptor beta chains were sequenced from one sample in a study of cytomegalovirus exposure and HLA in healthy donors. Researchers ran the PCR with 60 Vbeta and 13 Jbeta primers. Here immunoSEQ multiplex PCR was the method, and the copy in TCRdb shows in-frame clones only, minus some. The sample includes about 140,000 clones, over 70% seen only once; the top ten take about 2.5%. Sequencing used PBMCs. The receptor set was obtained from a male donor in good health and CMV-seronegative.

The J gene is TRBJ1-1, the V gene TRBV7-3; no definite D call. Germline V gene sequence: CDR1 SGHTA, CDR2 FQGTGA. Trimming removed 5 bases at V and 1 base at J, with 8 bases between. The CDR3 sequence is 13 residues long. The CDR3 here is CASSPQKNTEAFF. The CDR3 DNA reads as TGTGCCAGCAGCCCCCAGAAGAACACTGAAGCTTTCTTT.

V usage is TRBV19 and J usage is TRBJ2-7; D may be TRBD2 (5 bases). This CDR3 is built from 14 residues. Germline CDR1 LNHDA, CDR2 SQIVND (reference sequence). Trimming removed 4 bases from V and 0 bases from J, with 10 bases in between. The CDR3 nucleotides are TGTGCCAGTAGTAGAGCGAGCGGCTCCTACGAGCAGTACTTC. Amino acid sequence: CASSRASGSYEQYF.

This chain links TRBV30 with TRBJ1-5; 9 bases agree with TRBD1. With 4 bases clipped from V and 5 bases from J, the junction kept 9 bases outside the gene matches. From germline, CDR1 is GTSNPN and CDR2 SVGIG (reference sequence). The CDR3 contains 15 residues. CDR3 DNA: TGTGCCTGGACTGGGGACAGGGAATATGATCAGCCCCAGCATTTT. It encodes CAWTGDREYDQPQHF.

This clone was counted between two and nine times. The chain carries TRBV7-2 and TRBJ2-7; maybe TRBD2 (5 bases). Trimming pared 5 bases from V and 0 bases from J, leaving 17 bases between. Germline CDR1 reads SGHTA; CDR2 reads FQGNSA. The CDR3 runs 16 residues. The CDR3 DNA sequence: TGTGCCAGCAGCCCCCCGGGGAACAGACACTCCTACGAGCAGTACTTC. Protein product: CASSPPGNRHSYEQYF.

The genes are TRBV19 and TRBJ1-2, with 8 bases matching TRBD1. This CDR3 is built from 13 residues. Per germline, CDR1 LNHDA and CDR2 SQIVND (reference sequence). The trim removed 1 base at V and 6 bases at J, leaving 1 base unmatched. CDR3 DNA sequence: TGTGCCAGTAGTATAGCGACAGGGGATGGCTACACCTTC. Amino acids: CASSIATGDGYTF.

The chain joins TRBV2 to TRBJ2-7, with TRBD1 as a possible D gene (7 bases). The CDR3 is 16 amino acids. Germline CDR1 is SNHLY and CDR2 is FYNNEI. Trimming took off 4 bases at V and 1 base at J, with 17 bases between the two ends. CDR3 sequence (DNA): TGTGCCAGCAGTGTTTTTCCAGGGGGGCCATCCTACGAGCAGTACTTC. It is translated as CASSVFPGGPSYEQYF.

This sequence joins TRBV5-1 and TRBJ1-1; TRBD1 might be the D (5 bases). V lost 3 bases to trimming and J lost 2 bases, with 14 bases between them. The CDR3 has 15 amino acids. Looked up from germline, CDR1 is SGHRS and CDR2 is YFSETQ. Here the CDR3 DNA reads TGCGCCAGCAGCTCAATGCCCGACAGTAACACTGAAGCTTTCTTT. It specifies CASSSMPDSNTEAFF.

V usage is TRBV14 and J usage is TRBJ2-1, with 12 bases fitting TRBD1. This CDR3 has 15 amino acids. Trimming took 4 bases from V and 7 from J; bases not matched to a gene: 5. In germline, CDR1 is SGHDN, CDR2 FVKESK. CDR3 in DNA: TGTGCCAGCAGCCTTGGGACAGGGGGCATGAATGAGCAGTTCTTC. Translation gives CASSLGTGGMNEQFF.

The CDR3 DNA follows: TGCAGCGTTAAGCTTAATAGCGGAGCGGTCCAAGAGACCCAGTACTTC. Its translation is CSVKLNSGAVQETQYF. This chain joins TRBV29-1 and TRBJ2-5, with D maybe TRBD2 (6 bases). Trimming took 5 bases from V and 1 from J, leaving 20 bases between them. The CDR3 extends over 16 amino acids. Germline values: CDR1 SQVTM, CDR2 ANQGSEA. Full variable domain (missing parts from reference TRBV29-1 and TRBJ2-5): SAVISQKPSRDICQRGTSLTIQCQVDSQVTMMFWYRQQPGQSLTLIATANQGSEATYESGFVIDKFPISRPNLTFSTLTVSNMSPEDSSIYLCSVKLNSGAVQETQYFGPGTRLLVL.

The chain uses TRBV12-5 and TRBJ1-5, with TRBD1 matching 8 bases. Unmatched junction bases numbered 7, after V lost 5 bases and J lost 7 bases. Germline V lookup: CDR1 LGHNT, CDR2 FRNRAP. The CDR3 is 14 residues long. The CDR3 DNA reads TGTGCTAGTGGTCCCAGGACAGGGCGGCAGCCCCAGCATTTT. This codes for CASGPRTGRQPQHF.

The chain has TRBV6-1 and TRBJ2-1; TRBD2 agrees at 7 bases. This CDR3 contains 13 residues. The V gene's germline CDR1 is MNHNS and CDR2 SASEGT. Trimming took 0 bases from V and 15 from J; bases not matched to a gene: 8. The CDR3 DNA reads as TGTGCCAGCAGTGAAGCCGGGGGGATGAGACGGTTCTTC. Protein: CASSEAGGMRRFF.

The CDR3 DNA follows: TGTGCCAGCAGCTTATTCCAAGAGGGAGCTATGCACACTGAAGCTTTCTTT. This encodes CASSLFQEGAMHTEAFF. The chain has TRBV7-6 and TRBJ1-1; D is undetermined. Trimming took off 2 bases at V and 3 bases at J, with 19 bases between the two ends. The CDR3 sequence is 17 residues long. Germline loops: CDR1 SGHVS, CDR2 FNYEAQ. Based on the CDR3 plus reference TRBV7-6 and TRBJ1-1, the full variable domain is GAGVSQSPRYKVTKRGQDVALRCDPISGHVSLYWYRQALGQGPEFLTYFNYEAQQDKSGLPNDRFSAERPEGSISTLTIQRTEQRDSAMYRCASSLFQEGAMHTEAFFGQGTRLTVV.

This chain uses TRBV10-2 with TRBJ1-4; TRBD1 might be the D (5 bases). With 6 bases removed from V and 8 bases from J, the gap between germline ends came to 10 bases. The CDR3 has 12 residues. Germline CDR1 reads WSHSY; CDR2 reads SAAADI. CDR3 amino acids: CASRQGREKLFF. CDR3 DNA: TGCGCCAGCAGGCAGGGTCGGGAAAAACTGTTTTTT.

V is TRBV7-3 and J is TRBJ1-6; D unclear. The germline V and J ends were trimmed by 9 bases and 0 bases, with 18 bases remaining between them. This CDR3 is 17 amino acids long. Germline V gives CDR1 SGHTA, CDR2 FQGTGA. The CDR3 reads CARREPILSSYNSPLHF. CDR3 DNA: TGTGCCAGGAGAGAACCGATATTGAGCTCCTATAATTCACCCCTCCACTTT.

This rearrangement joins TRBV4-1 to TRBJ2-3; 12 nucleotides match TRBD2. Germline assignment: CDR1 MGHRA and CDR2 YSYEKL. V shed 5 bases, J shed 5 bases, and the junction held 5 bases outside the gene matches. The CDR3 covers 15 residues. CDR3 in amino acids: CASSGLAGTGDTQYF. The CDR3 DNA reads as TGCGCCAGCAGCGGACTAGCGGGGACTGGAGATACGCAGTATTTT.

The CDR3 sequence is CASSPLIGLNEQFF. The DNA for the CDR3 is TGTGCCAGCTCACCTCTAATCGGTCTAAATGAGCAGTTCTTC. The rearrangement joins TRBV18 to TRBJ2-1, with D unclear. The CDR3 is made up of 14 amino acids. Germline V gene sequence: CDR1 KGHSH, CDR2 LQKENI. Trimming took 3 bases from V and 7 from J, leaving 13 bases between them.

The rearrangement uses TRBV19 and TRBJ1-1; possible D gene TRBD1, 5 bases. CDR1 LNHDA and CDR2 SQIVND come from the germline V gene (reference sequence). Trimming cost V 6 bases and J 0 bases, with 11 bases left between them. The CDR3 consists of 14 residues. The CDR3 region is CASSRQTMNTEAFF. The DNA for the CDR3 is TGTGCCAGTAGCAGACAGACAATGAACACTGAAGCTTTCTTT.

This clone has a handful of counts. This rearrangement joins TRBV5-4 to TRBJ1-1; maybe TRBD1 (5 bases). The germline V and J ends were trimmed by 1 base and 4 bases, with 8 bases remaining between them. CDR3 length equals 13 residues. CDR1 and CDR2 (germline): SGHNT, YYREEE (reference sequence). CDR3: CASSLIGGTEAFF. The CDR3 DNA reads as TGTGCCAGCAGCTTGATCGGGGGCACTGAAGCTTTCTTT. The variable domain in full, with the rest retrieved from reference TRBV5-4 and TRBJ1-1, is ETGVTQSPTHLIKTRGQQVTLRCSSQSGHNTVSWYQQALGQGPQFIFQYYREEENGRGNFPPRFSGLQFPNYSSELNVNALELDDSALYLCASSLIGGTEAFFGQGTRLTVV.

The V gene is TRBV14, the J gene TRBJ2-7, with TRBD1 identical over 9 bases. The CDR3 extends over 16 amino acids. V lost 1 base, J lost 3 bases, and 7 bases stayed unmatched. In germline, CDR1 is SGHDN, CDR2 FVKESK. The CDR3: CASSQAGTGYLYEQYF. In DNA form, the CDR3 reads TGTGCCAGCAGCCAAGCCGGGACAGGGTACCTCTACGAGCAGTACTTC.

The chain recombines TRBV5-4 with TRBJ2-6, with D unclear. The V and J ends lost 0 bases and 0 bases respectively, with 4 bases between them. The CDR3 is 15 residues long. Per germline, CDR1 SGHNT and CDR2 YYREEE (reference sequence). The CDR3 protein is CASSLAVSGANVLTF. CDR3 DNA: TGTGCCAGCAGCTTGGCCGTCTCTGGGGCCAACGTCCTGACTTTC. Full variable domain (remainder filled in from reference TRBV5-4 and TRBJ2-6): ETGVTQSPTHLIKTRGQQVTLRCSSQSGHNTVSWYQQALGQGPQFIFQYYREEENGRGNFPPRFSGLQFPNYSSELNVNALELDDSALYLCASSLAVSGANVLTFGAGSRLTVL.

The V and J genes are TRBV6-5 and TRBJ2-5, with D perhaps TRBD2 (6 bases). TRBJ2-7 matches the DNA end more closely, so the J call is doubtful. The CDR3 loop spans 14 amino acids. Germline CDR1 and CDR2: MNHEY and SVGAGI. The CDR3 region has the DNA TGTGCCAGCAGTTACCGGGGGAGCTCCTACGAGCAGTACTTC. Translation: CASSYRGSSYEQYF.

This clone was observed a single time. The chain employs TRBV30 and TRBJ1-1; weak D call: TRBD1 (5 bases). There are 11 residues in the CDR3. The germline CDR1 and CDR2 sequences are GTSNPN and SVGIG (reference sequence). The V end lost 3 bases, the J end lost 7 bases, and 9 bases lay between the germline ends. CDR3 coding DNA: TGTGCCTGGAGGGGTCAGGGTGAAGCTTTCTTT. This codes for CAWRGQGEAFF. Full variable domain (missing parts from reference TRBV30 and TRBJ1-1): SQTIHQWPATLVQPVGSPLSLECTVEGTSNPNLYWYRQAAGRGLQLLFYSVGIGQISSEVPQNLSASRPQDRQFILSSKKLLLSDSGFYLCAWRGQGEAFFGQGTRLTVV.

The chain links TRBV30 to TRBJ2-1; possibly TRBD2 for D (5 bases). The CDR3 runs to 15 residues. Trimming took 0 bases from V and 1 from J, leaving 10 bases between them. CDR1 and CDR2 from the germline V gene are GTSNPN and SVGIG (reference sequence). The CDR3 loop is CAWSVGGPSYNEQFF. In DNA form, the CDR3 reads TGTGCCTGGAGTGTCGGCGGGCCGTCCTACAATGAGCAGTTCTTC.

The genes are TRBV18 and TRBJ1-1; 12 bases align to TRBD1. This CDR3 has 17 amino acids. From germline, CDR1 is KGHSH and CDR2 LQKENI. With V trimmed by 6 bases and J by 8 bases, 16 bases remained unmatched. The CDR3 is CASSPNLIGTGGSEAFF. CDR3 DNA: TGTGCCAGCTCGCCGAACCTAATAGGGACAGGGGGCTCGGAAGCTTTCTTT.